These T cell receptor beta chains were read from a single sample in a study of T-cell reconstitution after alpha-beta-depleted transplantation in children. TCRdb re-called the PCR reads through MiXCR, storing one row per CDR3 protein. The table has just over 950,000 distinct CDR3 sequences, about 29% seen once; the top ten hold about 28%. Here the sequenced sample was PBMCs, mostly from graft donor cells, taken 360 days after TCRalphabeta/CD19-depleted stem cell transplant. Receptors originate from a boy younger than two who had a stem cell transplant for SCID, so the T cells may come from the graft donor. CDR3s include the opening cysteine and the closing phenylalanine or tryptophan. The order of the fields is clone size, D gene, J gene, V gene, CDR3 protein, CDR3 DNA. A D gene is named only where the DNA matches it firmly. Clone size is given for some rows only: seen once, a few or many times, or a class if the clone is expanded.

.,TRBD1,TRBJ1-2,TRBV20-1,CSAPRDRGVFGYTF,TGCAGTGCTCCCCGGGACAGGGGAGTCTTTGGCTACACCTTC
many,TRBD1,TRBJ2-2,TRBV7-2,CASSSMTGISTGELFF,TGTGCCAGCAGCTCTATGACAGGGATCAGCACCGGGGAGCTGTTTTTT
.,.,TRBJ2-1,TRBV4-2,CASSQAGGPQDNEQFF,TGTGCCAGCAGCCAGGCCGGGGGACCCCAGGACAATGAGCAGTTCTTC
many,.,TRBJ2-1,TRBV20-1,CSAPEAARVSYNEQFF,TGCAGTGCCCCCGAAGCAGCGAGGGTTAGTTACAATGAGCAGTTCTTC
.,.,TRBJ2-6,TRBV5-6,CASTELSSGANVLTF,TGTGCCAGCACAGAATTAAGCTCTGGGGCCAACGTCCTGACTTTC
few,TRBD2,TRBJ2-1,TRBV4-1,CASSQEKKGSGGEQFF,TGCGCCAGCAGCCAAGAAAAAAAGGGTAGCGGGGGTGAGCAGTTCTTC
.,.,TRBJ2-5,TRBV12-3/TRBV12-4,CASSPLREKETQYF,TGTGCCAGCAGTCCCCTGCGGGAAAAAGAGACCCAGTACTTC
.,.,TRBJ2-3,TRBV7-2,CASSLSRPGSTDTQYF,TGTGCCAGCAGCCTAAGTCGACCAGGCAGCACAGATACGCAGTATTTT
.,.,TRBJ1-1,TRBV19,CASRRLGEANTEAFF,TGTGCCAGTAGGAGGTTAGGGGAGGCGAACACTGAAGCTTTCTTT
few,.,TRBJ1-1,TRBV7-9,CASSKGKDRLYGTEAFF,TGTGCCAGCAGCAAGGGCAAAGACAGGCTATATGGCACTGAAGCTTTCTTT
few,.,TRBJ1-3,TRBV6-2/TRBV6-3,CASSTMPYSGNTIYF,TGTGCCAGCAGTACGATGCCCTACTCTGGAAACACCATATATTTT
.,TRBD2,TRBJ2-1,TRBV5-1,CASSLPGLAVDSEQFF,TGCGCCAGCAGCTTACCCGGACTAGCAGTTGATAGTGAGCAGTTCTTC
few,.,TRBJ2-2,TRBV2,CASIGSSRTGELFF,TGTGCCAGCATCGGCTCCTCAAGGACCGGGGAGCTGTTTTTT
few,.,TRBJ1-3,TRBV12-3/TRBV12-4,CASSSPGKSGNTIYF,TGTGCCAGCAGTTCACCAGGCAAATCTGGAAACACCATATATTTT
.,TRBD1,TRBJ2-7,TRBV4-3,CASSQGQGWTYEQYF,TGCGCCAGCAGCCAAGGACAGGGATGGACTTACGAGCAGTACTTC
.,.,TRBJ2-1,TRBV9,CASSIPGDEQFF,TGTGCCAGCAGCATCCCGGGAGATGAGCAGTTCTTC
.,.,TRBJ2-7,TRBV5-1,CASSSFPVTPNYEQYF,TGCGCCAGCAGCTCCTTTCCTGTGACACCGAACTACGAGCAGTACTTC
.,.,TRBJ2-5,TRBV18,CASSPPLVGETQYF,TGTGCCAGCTCACCACCTCTAGTAGGGGAGACCCAGTACTTC
few,.,TRBJ1-6,TRBV7-9,CASSLDGRGNSPLHF,TGTGCCAGCAGCTTAGACGGCAGGGGTAATTCACCCCTCCACTTT
.,TRBD1,TRBJ1-4,TRBV18,CASSPLPDRDSEKLFF,TGTGCCAGCTCACCCTTACCGGACAGGGACAGCGAAAAACTGTTTTTT
few,.,TRBJ1-1,TRBV12-3/TRBV12-4,CASSTPGRRAFF,TGTGCCAGCAGTACCCCGGGACGCCGTGCTTTCTTT
.,TRBD1,TRBJ1-2,TRBV9,CASSVVGQGGAYGYTF,TGTGCCAGCAGCGTAGTAGGACAGGGGGGGGCCTATGGCTACACCTTC
.,.,TRBJ2-7,TRBV20-1,CSATRPLGAYEQYF,TGCAGTGCAACCCGTCCCCTCGGAGCCTACGAGCAGTACTTC
.,TRBD1,TRBJ2-3,TRBV12-3/TRBV12-4,CASTEGTGNTGGTDTQYF,TGTGCCAGCACCGAGGGGACAGGGAATACAGGCGGCACAGATACGCAGTATTTT
once,TRBD2,TRBJ2-1,TRBV20-1,CSAVSMAGGLYNEQFF,TGCAGTGCAGTTTCCATGGCGGGGGGACTCTACAATGAGCAGTTCTTC
few,TRBD2,TRBJ2-1,TRBV5-1,CASSLTSGGTNEQFF,TGCGCCAGCAGCTTGACTAGCGGGGGAACCAATGAGCAGTTCTTC
.,.,TRBJ1-2,TRBV12-3/TRBV12-4,CASRGGRTFEGYTF,TGTGCCAGCAGAGGGGGACGGACGTTTGAGGGCTACACCTTC
few,.,TRBJ2-3,TRBV7-9,CASSYLPGTATDTQYF,TGTGCCAGCAGCTATCTTCCCGGGACCGCCACAGATACGCAGTATTTT
.,.,TRBJ2-1,TRBV5-5,CASSSTGTTGEQFF,TGTGCCAGCAGCTCCACCGGGACAACGGGTGAGCAGTTCTTC
.,.,TRBJ1-5,TRBV28,CASSWDTPTQPQHF,TGTGCCAGCAGTTGGGACACCCCTACTCAGCCCCAGCATTTT
.,.,TRBJ2-5,TRBV5-1,CASSSLNRARETQYF,TGCGCCAGCAGCTCCTTAAACCGGGCACGGGAGACCCAGTACTTC
.,.,TRBJ2-1,TRBV9,CASSVGQGLGNEQFF,TGTGCCAGCAGCGTAGGGCAGGGGCTTGGCAATGAGCAGTTCTTC
.,.,TRBJ1-2,TRBV12-3/TRBV12-4,CASSYPGLGYTF,TGTGCCAGCAGTTACCCGGGACTTGGCTACACCTTC
few,TRBD1,TRBJ1-3,TRBV9,CASSGVDRGPGNTIYF,TGTGCCAGCAGCGGCGTAGACAGGGGGCCAGGAAACACCATATATTTT
.,.,TRBJ2-1,TRBV12-3/TRBV12-4,CASSPRGTGYNEQFF,TGTGCCAGCAGTCCTAGGGGCACAGGGTACAATGAGCAGTTCTTC
once,.,TRBJ2-5,TRBV4-1,CASSQDAGGPPETQYF,TGCGCCAGCAGCCAAGATGCCGGTGGCCCGCCGGAGACCCAGTACTTC
.,TRBD2,TRBJ2-3,TRBV6-4,CASSDAGGVDTQYF,TGTGCCAGCAGTGACGCGGGGGGAGTAGATACGCAGTATTTT
.,TRBD2,TRBJ2-3,TRBV20-1,CSARVGESGGRTDTQYF,TGCAGTGCTAGAGTGGGGGAGAGCGGGGGGCGCACAGATACGCAGTATTTT
.,.,TRBJ2-2,TRBV9,CASSHTLGLNTGELFF,TGTGCCAGCAGCCACACGTTGGGATTAAACACCGGGGAGCTGTTTTTT
.,.,TRBJ2-5,TRBV14,CASSQRLGRETQYF,TGTGCCAGCAGCCAACGGTTAGGGAGGGAGACCCAGTACTTC
few,TRBD2,TRBJ2-1,TRBV19,CASSIRTSGGSSYNEQFF,TGTGCCAGTAGTATCCGGACTAGCGGGGGGAGCTCCTACAATGAGCAGTTCTTC
.,TRBD2,TRBJ2-3,TRBV5-1,CASSLEPAGGNTDTQYF,TGCGCCAGCAGCTTGGAGCCGGCGGGGGGAAACACAGATACGCAGTATTTT
.,.,TRBJ2-3,TRBV7-6,CASNLNGGTDTQYF,TGTGCCAGCAACCTAAACGGGGGCACAGATACGCAGTATTTT
.,TRBD1,TRBJ2-5,TRBV5-1,CASSPWDRQETQYF,TGCGCCAGCAGCCCATGGGACAGGCAAGAGACCCAGTACTTC
few,TRBD2,TRBJ2-3,TRBV7-2,CASSPRLLAGSTDTQYF,TGTGCCAGCAGCCCCCGGCTACTAGCGGGAAGCACAGATACGCAGTATTTT
few,.,TRBJ1-4,TRBV28,CASSFFQSDNEKLFF,TGTGCCAGCAGTTTTTTCCAGTCCGATAATGAAAAACTGTTTTTT
.,TRBD2,TRBJ2-7,TRBV6-1,CASSYSASGGGEQYF,TGTGCCAGCAGTTATAGCGCTAGCGGGGGAGGCGAGCAGTACTTC
.,.,TRBJ1-6,TRBV4-1,CASSQFIRGSLYYNSPLHF,TGCGCCAGCAGCCAATTCATCCGGGGCTCCCTCTACTATAATTCACCCCTCCACTTT
few,TRBD2,TRBJ2-3,TRBV29-1,CSAAPLAGPTSTDTQYF,TGCAGCGCCGCCCCCCTAGCGGGGCCGACTAGCACAGATACGCAGTATTTT
.,.,TRBJ2-7,TRBV20-1,CSATGRGLLDYEQYF,TGCAGTGCTACTGGGCGGGGACTCCTTGACTACGAGCAGTACTTC